This T cell receptor beta chain was profiled in a study of human T cells and chemical hapten exposure. Looking at the study overall: TCR yields per sample varied mostly from small pooled library volume differences.

One entry per CDR3 protein results from TCRdb running MiXCR on the RACE reads. The repertoire includes 95,000 or so distinct CDR3 sequences, roughly a tenth of them detected once, and 2% to 2.5% sits in the top ten. This clonotype has a handful of counts. Time point reported: patch test 1, 2 weeks after DPC sensitization. Treatment indicated: therapeutic diphenylcyclopropenone sensitization with weekly scalp DPC. Patch tests were applied only after blood draws. CDR3 length: 16 amino acids. Germline V CDR1 and CDR2: SGHRS, YFSETQ. Germline trimming cut 2 bases from V and 3 bases from J; bases unmatched to any gene: 10.

The material sequenced was whole blood, taken in connection with sensitization to the hapten diphenylcyclopropenone (DPC). This rearrangement joins TRBV5-1 to TRBJ1-1; 7 bases match TRBD1. The TCR was taken from a man aged 35-49 years with alopecia areata. Some clones in this sample may be carry-over from other donors' samples. CDR3 nucleotides: TGCGCCAGCAGCTTAAGACAGGGTCAGGGTCACACTGAAGCTTTCTTT. Residues: CASSLRQGQGHTEAFF.